This T cell receptor (beta chain) originates from a study of cytomegalovirus exposure and HLA in healthy donors. Study overall: Membership in the Caucasian-associated ancestry cluster was found for around 81% of 300 to 500 genotyped donors. Overall study results and limits: Accurate prediction of most subjects' HLA-A and HLA-B alleles from TCR beta sequences was reported. Most TCR beta V segments were productive about 87% or about 30% of the time in an earlier analysis.

The CDR3 covers 16 residues. In regard to this clone: As yet, its antigen is unknown.

In the PCR, 60 Vbeta and 13 Jbeta primers were used. TCRdb's table, derived via immunoSEQ multiplex PCR, lists solely in-frame clones and lacks some. The repertoire has some 170,000 clones, approximately 80% of them found once; the top ten carry 4.9%. This receptor was taken from a woman under 30 in good health and CMV-seropositive. This sequence joins TRBV21-1 and TRBJ1-2; the D call of TRBD1 is as the table states it, not checked on the DNA. TRBV21-1 is tagged as a pseudogene. What was sequenced was PBMCs. The CDR3 DNA sequence: TGTGCCAGCAGCAAAGCTTTAGGACCAGGGCACTATGGCTACACCTTC. This encodes CASSKALGPGHYGYTF.